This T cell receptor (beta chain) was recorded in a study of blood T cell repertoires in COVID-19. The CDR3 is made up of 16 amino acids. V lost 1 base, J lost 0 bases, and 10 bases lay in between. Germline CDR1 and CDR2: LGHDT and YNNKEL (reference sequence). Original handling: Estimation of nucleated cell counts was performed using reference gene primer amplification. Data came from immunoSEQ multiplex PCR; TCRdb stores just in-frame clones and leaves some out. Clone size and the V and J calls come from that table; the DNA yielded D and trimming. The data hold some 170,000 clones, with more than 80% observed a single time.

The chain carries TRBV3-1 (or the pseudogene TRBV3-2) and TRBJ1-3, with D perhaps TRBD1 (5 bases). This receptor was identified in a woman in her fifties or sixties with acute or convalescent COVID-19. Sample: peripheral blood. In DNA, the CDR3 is TGTGCCAGCAGCCAAGGACAGAAACTCTCTGGAAACACCATATATTTT. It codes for CASSQGQKLSGNTIYF.